This TCR beta chain stems from a study of control samples from healthy donors and cancer patients. The CDR3 covers 16 residues. Germline CDR1 is SGHTS and CDR2 is YDEGEE. With 4 bases removed from V and 1 base from J, the gap between germline ends came to 14 bases. The data were produced by immunoSEQ multiplex PCR, yet TCRdb's version contains in-frame clones alone and is incomplete. The sample includes about 120,000 clones, roughly 89% seen only once; the top ten take 9.5% to 13%. Specimen: blood. The source is a man aged 25-45 years in good health. The chain is built from TRBV5-8 and TRBJ2-2, with a possible D match to TRBD2 (5 bases). The CDR3 loop is CASSGLLRGNTGELFF. The CDR3 bases are TGTGCCAGCAGCGGGCTCCTCCGGGGGAACACCGGGGAGCTGTTTTTT.